The clone carrying this T cell receptor beta chain showed up many times. The sample originates from a study of glioma-infiltrating T cells. The iRepertoire nested amplicon-rescue multiplex PCR amplified TCR alpha and beta CDR3s from RNA. TCRdb re-derived calls from the multiplex PCR reads in MiXCR, one entry per CDR3 protein. The sample consists of about 180,000 distinct CDR3 sequences, roughly 45% of them appearing once. Germline V CDR1 and CDR2: ENHRY, SYGVKD. The V segment lost 3 bases and the J segment 14 bases; nucleotides outside the gene matches: 13. CDR3 length: 15 residues. The clonotype comes from a human donor with low-grade glioma or glioblastoma, undergoing nonglioma brain surgery, or in good health (not recorded which). Material for sequencing was glioma tissue, nonneoplastic brain tissue, or PBMCs (not recorded which). The chain links TRBV10-3 to TRBJ2-1; 10 bases line up with TRBD2. CDR3 DNA: TGTGCCATCAGTGACGGGCAGCGGGAGGGCATGATAGAGTTCTTC. It yields the protein CAISDGQREGMIEFF.